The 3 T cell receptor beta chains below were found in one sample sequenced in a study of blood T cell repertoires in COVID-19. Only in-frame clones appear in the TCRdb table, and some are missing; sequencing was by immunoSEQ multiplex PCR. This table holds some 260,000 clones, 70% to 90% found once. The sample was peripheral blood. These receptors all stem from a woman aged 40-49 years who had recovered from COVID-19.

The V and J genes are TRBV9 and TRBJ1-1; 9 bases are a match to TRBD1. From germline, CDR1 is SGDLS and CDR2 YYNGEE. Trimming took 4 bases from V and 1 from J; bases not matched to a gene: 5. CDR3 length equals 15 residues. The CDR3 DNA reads TGTGCCAGCAGCAGGACAGGGGATGAGAACACTGAAGCTTTCTTT. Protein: CASSRTGDENTEAFF.

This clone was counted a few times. CDR3 nucleotides: TGTGCCAGCAGTCTCGGACAGATGACTTTTAATGAAAAACTGTTTTTT. Translation gives CASSLGQMTFNEKLFF. The chain is built from TRBV28 and TRBJ1-4; D may be TRBD1 (6 bases). Germline V lookup: CDR1 MDHEN, CDR2 SYDVKM. V shed 5 bases and J shed 4 bases, with 17 bases lying between them. This CDR3 region has 16 residues. Drawing the rest from reference TRBV28 and TRBJ1-4, the complete variable domain is DVKVTQSSRYLVKRTGEKVFLECVQDMDHENMFWYRQDPGLGLRLIYFSYDVKMKEKGDIPEGYSVSREKKERFSLILESASTNQTSMYLCASSLGQMTFNEKLFFGSGTQLSVL.

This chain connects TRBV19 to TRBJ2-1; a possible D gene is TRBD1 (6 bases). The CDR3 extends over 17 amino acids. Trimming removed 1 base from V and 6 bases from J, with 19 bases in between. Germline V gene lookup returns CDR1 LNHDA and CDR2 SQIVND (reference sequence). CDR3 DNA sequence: TGTGCCAGTAGTATAGGGGCAGGTCAACGAGGGGGCAATGAGCAGTTCTTC. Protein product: CASSIGAGQRGGNEQFF.